The rows below give T cell receptor beta chains drawn from one sample of a study of blood T cells in healthy people across ages. TCRdb used MiXCR to reprocess the 5' RACE reads, holding one entry per CDR3 protein. The data contain about 1.5 million distinct CDR3 sequences, 35% to 45% of them singletons. Material for sequencing was blood. The source is a woman aged 18 to 35 in good health. Each CDR3 is given without its conserved first and last residue.

V gene: TRBV5-1
CDR3 protein: ASSIRPGLNNEQY

V gene: TRBV6-2/TRBV6-3
CDR3 protein: ASSRDSHTEAF

V gene: TRBV7-2
CDR3 protein: ASSLAQATGGPGYT

V gene: TRBV4-1
CDR3 protein: ASSLTPGQGVFEQY

V gene: TRBV7-3
CDR3 protein: ASSDRNSGANVLT

V gene: TRBV20-1
CDR3 protein: SARKQGSTDTQY

V gene: TRBV6-5
CDR3 protein: ASSYGGLGTEAF

V gene: TRBV6-2/TRBV6-3
CDR3 protein: ASSYVIQY

V gene: TRBV3-1
CDR3 protein: ASRAVSGSYNEQY

V gene: TRBV20-1
CDR3 protein: SASSGSNEQY

V gene: TRBV9
CDR3 protein: ASSVRSSGRLNEQF

V gene: TRBV28
CDR3 protein: ASSLATGSSYEQY

V gene: TRBV11-3
CDR3 protein: ASSLGLGRVGTDTQY

V gene: TRBV10-3
CDR3 protein: AISEGANTEAF

V gene: TRBV12-3/TRBV12-4
CDR3 protein: ASREDRGAYNEQF

V gene: TRBV14
CDR3 protein: ASSQTKGSTDTQY

V gene: TRBV20-1
CDR3 protein: SARDAGPNYGYT

V gene: TRBV7-2
CDR3 protein: ASSFDTIYGYT

V gene: TRBV4-2
CDR3 protein: ASSQASTSTDTQY

V gene: TRBV7-9
CDR3 protein: ASSRPRERIGTDTQY

V gene: TRBV20-1
CDR3 protein: SASPGVAEQY

V gene: TRBV21-1
CDR3 protein: ASSKEGPPGCEQY

V gene: TRBV15
CDR3 protein: ATSREDSGGDNEQF

V gene: TRBV7-2
CDR3 protein: ASSPTRTSYNEQF

V gene: TRBV2
CDR3 protein: ASNPGHLNQPQH

V gene: TRBV11-2
CDR3 protein: ASRPWTSGSYNEQF

V gene: TRBV3-1
CDR3 protein: ASRARATNEKLF

V gene: TRBV7-9
CDR3 protein: ASSSFLAGGADTRY

V gene: TRBV2
CDR3 protein: ASREDTTDTQY

V gene: TRBV14
CDR3 protein: ASSQENGLSSYNEQF

V gene: TRBV7-2
CDR3 protein: ASSLVAQGFYGYT

V gene: TRBV5-1
CDR3 protein: ASSLAASGGIETQY

V gene: TRBV12-3/TRBV12-4
CDR3 protein: ASSQTGPGTEAF

V gene: TRBV12-3/TRBV12-4
CDR3 protein: ASSLWTASYNEQY

V gene: TRBV20-1
CDR3 protein: SASGLANELF

V gene: TRBV13
CDR3 protein: ASSLVGADTEAF

V gene: TRBV14
CDR3 protein: ASSPRDREDTGELF

V gene: TRBV28
CDR3 protein: ASSFLGQGSNEQF

V gene: TRBV9
CDR3 protein: ASSVDSSYEQF

V gene: TRBV3-1
CDR3 protein: ASSSDPRLAKNIQY

V gene: TRBV20-1
CDR3 protein: SARPPHEQF

V gene: TRBV9
CDR3 protein: ASSPRPASSYNEQY

V gene: TRBV25-1
CDR3 protein: ASSEGYRGGGTEAF

V gene: TRBV7-2
CDR3 protein: ASSPMTGFYGYT

V gene: TRBV19
CDR3 protein: ASNPGTHNLEDTQY

V gene: TRBV6-5
CDR3 protein: ASSYAGSYYNEQF

V gene: TRBV7-9
CDR3 protein: ASSWTSGSTEMSEQF

V gene: TRBV27
CDR3 protein: ASSFSGRGNEQF

V gene: TRBV20-1
CDR3 protein: SARLQGVLPNTEAF

V gene: TRBV5-1
CDR3 protein: ASSSGGFAMNTEAF